Presented here are 28 T cell receptor beta chains from one specimen sequenced in a study of cytomegalovirus exposure and HLA in healthy donors. The PCR ran on 60 Vbeta and 13 Jbeta primers. Clones were read by immunoSEQ multiplex PCR, and TCRdb kept only the in-frame ones, dropping some. In the table there are 150,000 to 200,000 clones, approximately 71% of which are singletons. Input material: PBMCs. These receptor sequences come from a man aged 18-30 years in good health and CMV-seropositive.

The chain carries TRBV29-1 and TRBJ2-7; possible D gene TRBD1, 5 bases. Trimming shortened V by 1 base and J by 2 bases, and 18 bases separated the two germline ends. The CDR3 has 16 residues. CDR1 and CDR2 (germline): SQVTM, ANQGSEA. Here the CDR3 reads CSVEARQGGIAYEQYF. The CDR3 region has the DNA TGCAGCGTTGAAGCTAGGCAGGGTGGAATCGCCTACGAGCAGTACTTC.

The sample holds a few counts of this clone. V gene TRBV29-1 combines with J gene TRBJ2-3, with D tentatively TRBD2 (6 bases). CDR1 and CDR2 (germline): SQVTM, ANQGSEA. This CDR3 contains 13 residues. With 4 bases removed from V and 3 bases from J, the gap between germline ends came to 11 bases. The CDR3 coding sequence is TGCAGCGTTGTGCGGGATGGTACAGATACGCAGTATTTT. Protein sequence: CSVVRDGTDTQYF.

The rearrangement links TRBV11-2 to TRBJ2-7, with 15 bases identical to TRBD2. Per the germline V gene, CDR1 is SGHAT and CDR2 is FQNNGV. After removal of 4 bases from V and 6 bases from J, the junction contained 7 bases not matched to a gene. The CDR3 runs to 16 residues. The CDR3: CASSSGLAGGPGEQYF. In DNA, the CDR3 is TGTGCCAGCAGCTCCGGACTAGCGGGAGGGCCAGGCGAGCAGTACTTC.

The rearrangement uses TRBV7-9 and TRBJ2-2; perhaps TRBD2 as D (6 bases). Germline V gene sequence: CDR1 SEHNR, CDR2 FQNEAQ (reference sequence). V was trimmed by 4 bases and J by 3 bases, leaving 18 bases between them. The CDR3 is 17 amino acids. This CDR3 is CASSSEAGTDDTGELFF. CDR3 DNA: TGTGCCAGCAGCTCCGAGGCCGGGACTGATGACACCGGGGAGCTGTTTTTT. The full variable domain, with the rest looked up from reference TRBV7-9 and TRBJ2-2, is DTGVSQNPRHKITKRGQNVTFRCDPISEHNRLYWYRQTLGQGPEFLTYFQNEAQLEKSRLLSDRFSAERPKGSFSTLEIQRTEQGDSAMYLCASSSEAGTDDTGELFFGEGSRLTVL.

This clone was detected only a few times. In nucleotides, the CDR3 is TGTGCCAGCAGTGAAGCCGACAGGGTCAACGAGCAGTACTTC. This translates into CASSEADRVNEQYF. The J gene is TRBJ2-7, the V gene TRBV6-1; 7 bases align to TRBD1. The CDR3 covers 14 residues. After removal of 0 bases from V and 5 bases from J, the junction contained 4 bases not matched to a gene. From germline, CDR1 is MNHNS and CDR2 SASEGT.

The chain couples TRBV27 to TRBJ1-1, with a weak D call TRBD1 (6 bases). Germline V lookup: CDR1 MNHEY, CDR2 SMNVEV (reference sequence). The CDR3 covers 13 residues. The V end lost 8 bases, the J end lost 1 base, and 11 bases lay between the germline ends. For the CDR3, the DNA is TGTGCCAGCGCCCCGGGACAGAACACTGAAGCTTTCTTT. Translating gives CASAPGQNTEAFF.

The rearrangement links TRBV15 to TRBJ1-5, with D perhaps TRBD1 (6 bases). The CDR3 is made up of 17 amino acids. V was shortened by 5 bases and J by 0 bases, with 17 bases between the two germline ends. Per germline, CDR1 LNHNV and CDR2 YYDKDF (reference sequence). CDR3 in amino acids: CATSPLRGGYSNQPQHF. CDR3 DNA: TGTGCCACCAGCCCGCTAAGGGGGGGATATAGCAATCAGCCCCAGCATTTT.

This clone was seen a handful of times. The J gene is TRBJ2-7, the V gene TRBV29-1; TRBD2 matches at 7 bases. CDR1 SQVTM and CDR2 ANQGSEA come from the germline V gene. There are 13 residues in the CDR3. Trimming at V came to 5 bases and at J to 3 bases, leaving 7 bases not matched to a gene. CDR3 nucleotides: TGCAGCGTTTCCCCGGGAGGCCGCTACGAGCAGTACTTC. It specifies CSVSPGGRYEQYF.

J is TRBJ2-7 and V is TRBV29-1, with TRBD1 identical over 12 bases. The trim removed 6 bases at V and 4 bases at J, leaving 10 bases unmatched. Germline loops: CDR1 SQVTM, CDR2 ANQGSEA. CDR3 length equals 15 residues. The chain's CDR3 is CSVITRDRGLYEQYF. DNA for the CDR3: TGCAGCGTCATAACCCGGGACAGGGGGCTTTACGAGCAGTACTTC.

The chain uses TRBV4-1 and TRBJ1-1, with a weak D call TRBD1 (6 bases). Trimming took 1 base from V and 0 from J, leaving 9 bases between them. This CDR3 has 15 amino acids. CDR1 and CDR2 from the germline V gene are MGHRA and YSYEKL. The chain's CDR3 is CASSQAGALNTEAFF. CDR3 sequence (DNA): TGCGCCAGCAGCCAAGCAGGGGCTCTGAACACTGAAGCTTTCTTT.

This chain links TRBV7-9 with TRBJ2-7; D might be TRBD1 (6 bases). In germline, CDR1 is SEHNR, CDR2 FQNEAQ (reference sequence). V lost 2 bases and J 5 bases, leaving 16 bases between the germline ends. The CDR3 is made up of 15 amino acids. CDR3 in amino acids: CASSLTSTGIHEQYF. The CDR3 DNA reads as TGTGCCAGCAGCTTAACCTCGACAGGTATCCACGAGCAGTACTTC.

This clone was seen a few times. The chain carries TRBV4-2 and TRBJ2-3; 15 positions match TRBD2. V lost 0 bases and J lost 1; bases outside the gene matches: 11. CDR3 length: 21 amino acids. CDR1 is LGHNA, CDR2 YNFKEQ, per germline. CDR3 region: CASSQDPGLAGGYPRTDTQYF. In nucleotides, the CDR3 is TGTGCCAGCAGCCAAGATCCGGGACTAGCGGGGGGCTACCCTCGCACAGATACGCAGTATTTT.

V and J are TRBV6-4 and TRBJ2-3; 7 bases line up with TRBD1. The CDR3 spans 14 residues. The germline V gene has CDR1 MRHNA and CDR2 SNTAGT. J gave up 4 bases and V 2 bases, and 3 bases lay outside the gene matches. CDR3 sequence (DNA): TGTGCCAGCAGTGACAGGGGGCGAGCAGATACGCAGTATTTT. This codes for CASSDRGRADTQYF.

The chain employs TRBV5-4 and TRBJ2-3; possible D gene TRBD1, 6 bases. The CDR3 runs to 16 residues. Germline CDR1 SGHNT, CDR2 YYREEE (reference sequence). V shed 4 bases and J shed 0 bases, with 15 bases lying between them. The CDR3 protein is CASSPRSTGSTDTQYF. CDR3 nucleotide sequence: TGTGCCAGCAGCCCCCGATCGACAGGTAGCACAGATACGCAGTATTTT.

The chain combines TRBV30 with TRBJ2-1, with TRBD1 matching 9 bases. The V gene end was trimmed by 2 bases and the J gene end by 3 bases; junction bases not matched to a gene: 11. Looked up from germline, CDR1 is GTSNPN and CDR2 is SVGIG (reference sequence). This CDR3 spans 17 amino acids. CDR3 DNA sequence: TGTGCCTGGAGTCCGACAGGGGGGCTGGGTTTCTACAATGAGCAGTTCTTC. Translated: CAWSPTGGLGFYNEQFF.

As to this clone: This sample includes further DNA sequences coding for the same CDR3. V usage is TRBV6-5 and J usage is TRBJ2-3; tentative D call: TRBD2 (5 bases). V was trimmed by 4 bases and J by 3 bases, leaving 11 bases between them. This CDR3 is built from 14 residues. The V gene's germline CDR1 is MNHEY and CDR2 SVGAGI. CDR3 residues: CASSSAGMTDTQYF. DNA of the CDR3: TGTGCCAGCAGTTCGGCCGGGATGACAGATACGCAGTATTTT.

The chain joins TRBV6-5 to TRBJ2-7; 8 bases align to TRBD2. V dropped 7 bases and J dropped 2; count of bases not matched to a gene: 7. This CDR3 region has 14 residues. The germline CDR1 and CDR2 sequences are MNHEY and SVGAGI. The CDR3 bases are TGTGCCAGCACTAAAGCGGGAGCAACCTACGAGCAGTACTTC. Protein sequence: CASTKAGATYEQYF.

The chain uses TRBV10-2 and TRBJ2-7, with 7 bases identical to TRBD1. V shed 6 bases and J 0 bases; nucleotides not matched to a gene: 5. Germline V gene sequence: CDR1 WSHSY, CDR2 SAAADI. This CDR3 has 14 residues. The CDR3 bases are TGCGCCAGCAGCCCCGGGACAGCCTCCTACGAGCAGTACTTC. It specifies CASSPGTASYEQYF.

The rearrangement joins TRBV4-1 to TRBJ1-1, with unresolved D. Germline CDR1 reads MGHRA; CDR2 reads YSYEKL. Deletions cut 4 bases from V and 6 bases from J, with 21 bases between. CDR3 size: 16 residues. The CDR3 DNA is TGCGCCAGCAGCCCTCCCCAGGTCCGAAGCCTATCTGAAGCTTTCTTT. Encoded protein: CASSPPQVRSLSEAFF.

The chain recombines TRBV11-2 with TRBJ1-1; no reliable D call. Germline values: CDR1 SGHAT, CDR2 FQNNGV. The germline V and J ends were trimmed by 5 bases and 7 bases, with 11 bases remaining between them. The CDR3 is made up of 12 amino acids. CDR3 bases: TGTGCCAGCAGCCAGATCCGGAGTGAAGCTTTCTTT. This translates into CASSQIRSEAFF. The full variable domain, its missing parts supplied by reference TRBV11-2 and TRBJ1-1, is EAGVAQSPRYKIIEKRQSVAFWCNPISGHATLYWYQQILGQGPKLLIQFQNNGVVDDSQLPKDRFSAERLKGVDSTLKIQPAKLEDSAVYLCASSQIRSEAFFGQGTRLTVV.

The CDR3 DNA sequence: TGTGCCACCAGCGACAGGGACGAGCAGTACTTC. Amino acid sequence: CATSDRDEQYF. The chain carries TRBV15 and TRBJ2-7; 7 bases are shared with TRBD1. The CDR3 runs 11 residues. V dropped 5 bases and J dropped 5; count of bases not matched to a gene: 0. Germline V gene data show CDR1 as LNHNV and CDR2 as YYDKDF (reference sequence).

The chain links TRBV27 to TRBJ2-1, with 10 bases fitting TRBD2. There are 15 residues in the CDR3. Germline V lookup: CDR1 MNHEY, CDR2 SMNVEV (reference sequence). The V and J ends lost 7 bases and 7 bases, in that order; junction bases with no gene match: 10. CDR3 bases: TGTGCCAGCACGACCGGGACTAGCGTTTCAAATGAGCAGTTCTTC. Translation: CASTTGTSVSNEQFF.

The V and J genes are TRBV5-1 and TRBJ2-2; TRBD1 matches 8 bases. This CDR3 contains 17 residues. J was trimmed by 2 bases and V by 4 bases; bases with no gene match: 10. Germline V gene lookup returns CDR1 SGHRS and CDR2 YFSETQ. As DNA, the CDR3 is TGCGCCAGCAGCCAACACCAAGGGACAGGAAACACCGGGGAGCTGTTTTTT. As protein: CASSQHQGTGNTGELFF.

This chain joins TRBV28 and TRBJ2-7, with D perhaps TRBD2 (5 bases). V lost 6 bases, J lost 4 bases, and 13 bases lay in between. The germline CDR1 and CDR2 sequences are MDHEN and SYDVKM. The CDR3 contains 13 residues. The CDR3 loop reads CASSPGREYEQYF. DNA for the CDR3: TGTGCCAGCAGCCCCGGTAGGGAGTACGAGCAGTACTTC.

The rearrangement links TRBV7-9 to TRBJ2-5; possible D gene TRBD2, 5 bases. The V end was cut by 4 bases, the J end by 13 bases, with 13 bases between. The CDR3 contains 11 residues. From germline, CDR1 is SEHNR and CDR2 FQNEAQ (reference sequence). CDR3 sequence (DNA): TGTGCCAGCAGCTCTCGCGGGTTAACGTACTTC. Translated: CASSSRGLTYF.

The chain couples TRBV28 to TRBJ2-3; 9 bases fit TRBD1. J was trimmed by 2 bases and V by 5 bases; bases with no gene match: 5. The CDR3 is made up of 15 amino acids. Germline V gives CDR1 MDHEN, CDR2 SYDVKM. The CDR3 DNA is TGTGCCAGCAGTAGGACAGGGGCCCCCACAGATACGCAGTATTTT. As protein: CASSRTGAPTDTQYF. The full variable domain, with the rest looked up from reference TRBV28 and TRBJ2-3, is DVKVTQSSRYLVKRTGEKVFLECVQDMDHENMFWYRQDPGLGLRLIYFSYDVKMKEKGDIPEGYSVSREKKERFSLILESASTNQTSMYLCASSRTGAPTDTQYFGPGTRLTVL.

The rearrangement joins TRBV19 to TRBJ2-7, with D maybe TRBD1 (6 bases). This CDR3 is 11 amino acids long. With 3 bases removed from V and 8 bases from J, the gap between germline ends came to 8 bases. The germline CDR1 and CDR2 sequences are LNHDA and SQIVND (reference sequence). CDR3 residues: CASSIRDKQYF. CDR3 DNA: TGTGCCAGTAGTATCCGGGACAAGCAGTACTTC.

The genes are TRBV27 and TRBJ2-7; 7 nucleotides align to TRBD2. Trimming at V came to 4 bases and at J to 5 bases, leaving 8 bases not matched to a gene. The CDR3 spans 14 residues. CDR1 and CDR2 from the germline V gene are MNHEY and SMNVEV (reference sequence). The CDR3 nucleotides are TGTGCCAGCAGTTCCCTGGGAGGGTGGCACGAGCAGTACTTC. This encodes CASSSLGGWHEQYF.